The 5 T cell receptor beta chains in this list originate from one sample, sequenced in a study of blood T cell repertoires in COVID-19. The protocol was immunoSEQ multiplex PCR, while the TCRdb copy is restricted to in-frame clones and leaves out a portion. The data show 190,000 or so clones, approximately 84% seen once. Sequencing was done on a sample of peripheral blood. All receptors derive from a human donor with acute or convalescent COVID-19. The donor label of this sample is uncertain.

The chain has TRBV28 and TRBJ1-5, with D possibly TRBD1 on 5 matching bases. The V end was cut by 5 bases, the J end by 7 bases, with 18 bases between. The CDR3 is 15 amino acids. Per germline, CDR1 MDHEN and CDR2 SYDVKM. In nucleotides, the CDR3 is TGTGCCAGCAGTCTGCCTTTGGGGGGTAGCCAGCCCCAGCATTTT. This encodes CASSLPLGGSQPQHF.

This chain links TRBV6-5 with TRBJ2-5, with 11 nucleotides matching TRBD1. The germline V gene encodes CDR1 MNHEY and CDR2 SVGAGI. V shed 2 bases, J shed 2 bases, and the junction held 4 bases outside the gene matches. CDR3 size: 16 residues. The DNA of the CDR3 is TGTGCCAGCAGTTACCACGGACAGGGGGCTCAAGAGACCCAGTACTTC. Amino acids: CASSYHGQGAQETQYF.

V usage is TRBV6-2 or TRBV6-3 and J usage is TRBJ2-5, with 7 bases lining up with TRBD2. V was pared by 2 bases and J by 2 bases, with 5 bases of the junction left unmatched. This CDR3 is 15 amino acids long. The germline gives CDR1 MNHEY, CDR2 SVGEGT. CDR3 sequence (DNA): TGTGCCAGCAGTTACAGGCTAGCGGCACAAGAGACCCAGTACTTC. Amino acid sequence: CASSYRLAAQETQYF.

The chain employs TRBV10-1 and TRBJ1-3; 10 bases map to TRBD1. The CDR3 consists of 15 residues. Looked up from germline, CDR1 is WNHNN and CDR2 is SYGVQD (reference sequence). The V and J ends lost 2 bases and 4 bases, in that order; junction bases with no gene match: 2. In DNA form, the CDR3 reads TGCGCCAGCAGTGAGGACAGGGGGCAAGGAAACACCATATATTTT. Translation gives CASSEDRGQGNTIYF.

The J gene is TRBJ1-1, the V gene TRBV2, with 11 bases fitting TRBD1. Per germline, CDR1 SNHLY and CDR2 FYNNEI. The CDR3 is 14 residues long. The V segment lost 7 bases and the J segment 6 bases; nucleotides outside the gene matches: 7. CDR3 in DNA: TGTGCCAGCAAGGCGGGGACAGGGGGATCTGAAGCTTTCTTT. It yields the protein CASKAGTGGSEAFF.